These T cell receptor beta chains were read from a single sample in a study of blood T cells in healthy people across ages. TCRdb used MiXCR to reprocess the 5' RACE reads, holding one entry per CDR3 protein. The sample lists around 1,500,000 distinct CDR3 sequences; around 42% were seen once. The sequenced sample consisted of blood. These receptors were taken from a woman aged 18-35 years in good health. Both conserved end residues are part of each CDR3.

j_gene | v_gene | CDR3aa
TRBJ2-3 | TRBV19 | CASSMTGITTDTQYF
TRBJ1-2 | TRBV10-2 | CASSESAGSYGYTF
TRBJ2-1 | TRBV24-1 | CATSDFSSDEQFF
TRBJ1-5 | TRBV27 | CASGGRGLYQPQHF
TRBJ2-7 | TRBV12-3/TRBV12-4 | CASSHLGSSYEQYF
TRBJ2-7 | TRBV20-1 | CSARGGASYEQYF
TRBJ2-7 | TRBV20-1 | CSARRDVYNEQYF
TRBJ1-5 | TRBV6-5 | CASSLTGGSNRPQHF
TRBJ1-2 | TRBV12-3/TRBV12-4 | CASSLTAVQANYGYTF
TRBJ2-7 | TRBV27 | CASGAEGQNYEQYF
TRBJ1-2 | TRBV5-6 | CASSLEMTGNVYGYTF
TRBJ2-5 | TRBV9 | CASSVGTSGGHQETQYF
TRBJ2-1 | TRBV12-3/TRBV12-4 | CASSLTSGLSYNEQFF
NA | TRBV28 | CASSSPPGTSAETQYF
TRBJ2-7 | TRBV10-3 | CAISESRTERSYEQYF
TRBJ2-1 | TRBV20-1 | CSVLPGEGNEQFF
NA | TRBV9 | CASSPPAWNEQYF
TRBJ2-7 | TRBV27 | CASSLSGGQGLSYEQYF
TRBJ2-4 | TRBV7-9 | CASSSPDPSRENIQYF
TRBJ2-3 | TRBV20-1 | CSAAAPGLADTQYF
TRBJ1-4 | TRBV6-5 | CASTQSGTSREKLFF
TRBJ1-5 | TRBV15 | CATSNSNQPQHF
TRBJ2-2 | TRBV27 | CASRTGTGRVNTGELFF
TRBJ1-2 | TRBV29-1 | CSAIPQQNYGYTF
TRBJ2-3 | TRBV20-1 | CSARLAGDNTDTQYF
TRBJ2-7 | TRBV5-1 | CASYTAEGGSYEQYF
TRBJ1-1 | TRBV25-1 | CASRGMVGTAFF
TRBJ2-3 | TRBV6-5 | CASSLSSGTGTDTQYF
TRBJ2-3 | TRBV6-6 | CASTPESADTQYF
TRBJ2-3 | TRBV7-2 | CASSTRWGDTQYF
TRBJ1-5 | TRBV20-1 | CSARGAGASQPQHF
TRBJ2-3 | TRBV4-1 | CASSQESGLDTQYF
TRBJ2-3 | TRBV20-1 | CSATSTSGRADTQYF
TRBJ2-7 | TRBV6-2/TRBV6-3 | CAGSASPFYNEQYF
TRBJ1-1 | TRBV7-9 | CASSFDWTNTEAFF
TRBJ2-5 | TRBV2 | CASSEVLARETQYF
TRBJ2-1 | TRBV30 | CAWKGIAGDNEQFF
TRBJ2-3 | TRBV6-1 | CASTLVDTQYF
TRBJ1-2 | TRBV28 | CASSLSFSGVNYGYTF
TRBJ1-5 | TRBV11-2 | CASSSQDNQPQHF
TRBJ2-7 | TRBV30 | CAWSEGQVVVYF
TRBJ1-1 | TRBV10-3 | CVISEVQNTEAFF
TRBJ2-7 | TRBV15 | CATSIGTGAYEQYF